A selection of T cell receptor beta chains follows, all from one sample in a study of T cells after yellow fever vaccination. Each CDR3 protein gets one entry after TCRdb re-called the 5' RACE reads with MiXCR. The repertoire holds around 340,000 distinct CDR3 sequences, with approximately 12% as singletons. The specimen was CD4+ T cells sorted from PBMCs, collected 15 days after the yellow fever booster vaccination. Source of these receptors: a man in his late teens or twenties who received the YFV17D yellow fever vaccine. Each CDR3 is given with its conserved first and last residue. The order of the fields is CDR3 DNA, CDR3 protein, clone size, J gene, V gene, D gene. D genes are given only for firm matches. For some rows the clone size is stated as once, few or many, or as a class when expanded; others skip it.

TGCGCCAGCAGCCATTCCGGGACAGGGTCCGGAAAACTGTTTTTT	CASSHSGTGSGKLFF	NA	TRBJ1-4	TRBV4-1	TRBD1
TGTGCCAGCAGCTTAACAGACAAGAACACTGAAGCTTTCTTT	CASSLTDKNTEAFF	many	TRBJ1-1	TRBV7-9	NA
TGTGCCAGCAGTACTAGGATCGTACCCACAGATACGCAGTATTTT	CASSTRIVPTDTQYF	NA	TRBJ2-3	TRBV25-1	NA
TGTGCCACCAGTGATCCCCAGGGCCCCGAAGAGACCCAGTACTTC	CATSDPQGPEETQYF	few	TRBJ2-5	TRBV24-1	NA
TGTGCCAGCTCACCATCCGGGGGGCTCGTTGGAAACACCATATATTTT	CASSPSGGLVGNTIYF	few	TRBJ1-3	TRBV18	NA
TGCAGTGCGATTCTAGCGGGGTTGTACCAAGAGACCCAGTACTTC	CSAILAGLYQETQYF	NA	TRBJ2-5	TRBV20-1	TRBD2
TGTGCCATCAGTGAGACCGGGACAGGGGGTGGCTACACCTTC	CAISETGTGGGYTF	few	TRBJ1-2	TRBV10-3	TRBD1
TGCGCCAGCAGTGAGGGACACCAAGAGACCCAGTACTTC	CASSEGHQETQYF	many	TRBJ2-5	TRBV10-1	NA
TGTGCCAGCACCACTACGACAGTTTATGGCTACACCTTC	CASTTTTVYGYTF	few	TRBJ1-2	TRBV12-3/TRBV12-4	NA
TGTGCCAGCAGCCCAGACCCAGGGAGAGCCATTCAGTACTTC	CASSPDPGRAIQYF	few	TRBJ2-4	TRBV7-2	NA
TGTGCCAGCAGCCCCCTAGCTCGGAACGAGCAGTACTTC	CASSPLARNEQYF	many	TRBJ2-7	TRBV3-1	NA
TGTGCCAGCAGCGTACAAAGGTGGGGCACAGATACGCAGTATTTT	CASSVQRWGTDTQYF	many	TRBJ2-3	TRBV9	NA
TGTGCCAGCAGTACTCGCGTGGGACAGGGAGAAAAACTGTTTTTT	CASSTRVGQGEKLFF	NA	TRBJ1-4	TRBV3-1	TRBD1
TGCGCCAGCAGCTCGGACAGCAACACCGGGGAGCTGTTTTTT	CASSSDSNTGELFF	few	TRBJ2-2	TRBV5-1	NA
TGTGCCAGCAGCTTCTCGTACGGGGAGGGAAAACTGTTTTTT	CASSFSYGEGKLFF	NA	TRBJ1-4	TRBV7-6	NA
TGTGCCAGTAGACTCAGGGCGAGGGGCACTGAAGCTTTCTTT	CASRLRARGTEAFF	few	TRBJ1-1	TRBV6-5	NA
TGTGCCAGCAGCGCGCGGTTGCCAGATACGCAGTATTTT	CASSARLPDTQYF	many	TRBJ2-3	TRBV12-3/TRBV12-4	NA
TGTGCCAGCAGCAACGTACGGGTGACGAGCTCCTACGAGCAGTACTTC	CASSNVRVTSSYEQYF	NA	TRBJ2-7	TRBV7-9	NA
TGTGCCAGCAGACGTGGGGGACCAGACCCCTATGGCTACACCTTC	CASRRGGPDPYGYTF	once	TRBJ1-2	TRBV6-5	NA
TGTGCCATCAGTCGGGGGAACAATGAGCAGTTCTTC	CAISRGNNEQFF	many	TRBJ2-1	TRBV10-3	NA
TGTGCCATCAGAGTACAAATGAACACTGAAGCTTTCTTT	CAIRVQMNTEAFF	few	TRBJ1-1	TRBV10-3	NA
TGTGCCAGCAGCCAAGCCGGGACTGAAGCTTTCTTT	CASSQAGTEAFF	many	TRBJ1-1	TRBV3-1	NA
TGTGCCAGCAGTTTCGTGAGCGGGGGGGCCCCCTACAATGAGCAGTTCTTC	CASSFVSGGAPYNEQFF	few	TRBJ2-1	TRBV12-3/TRBV12-4	TRBD2
TGTGCCAGCAGGAGGGATGGGACGCGGAACTATGGCTACACCTTC	CASRRDGTRNYGYTF	NA	TRBJ1-2	TRBV6-1	NA
TGCGCCAGCAGCCAAGATTGGCGGGGGGGCCGGGAGACCCAGTACTTC	CASSQDWRGGRETQYF	NA	TRBJ2-5	TRBV4-3	TRBD2
TGCAGCGTTGGGGGGGACAGGGGTCATGGGGAGACCCAGTACTTC	CSVGGDRGHGETQYF	many	TRBJ2-5	TRBV29-1	TRBD1
TGTGCCAGCAGCTTGAGCGGCGCAGGGAGGTACATTCAGTACTTC	CASSLSGAGRYIQYF	few	TRBJ2-4	TRBV5-6	NA
TGTGCCAGCAGGACTAGCGGGGCCGGTGAGCAGTTCTTC	CASRTSGAGEQFF	NA	TRBJ2-1	TRBV3-1	TRBD2
TGTGCCAGCACCCTAGCGGGGGGGGATACGCAGTATTTT	CASTLAGGDTQYF	NA	TRBJ2-3	TRBV5-5	TRBD2
TGCAGTGCTAGAGGGCCGGGACAGAAGACAGATACGCAGTATTTT	CSARGPGQKTDTQYF	NA	TRBJ2-3	TRBV20-1	TRBD1
TGTGCCAGCAGCCGAGGGACGGCTAGCAATCAGCCCCAGCATTTT	CASSRGTASNQPQHF	NA	TRBJ1-5	TRBV7-9	NA
TGTGCCAGCAGCCTGGGACAGTTAATCTATACGCAGTATTTT	CASSLGQLIYTQYF	NA	TRBJ2-3	TRBV6-6	TRBD1
TGTGCCAGCAGCCAAGAGGGGCGATATGGCTACACCTTC	CASSQEGRYGYTF	NA	TRBJ1-2	TRBV3-1	NA
TGTGCTAGCAGCCCCGCCCCCGGGAGCTCTGGAAACACCATATATTTT	CASSPAPGSSGNTIYF	few	TRBJ1-3	TRBV7-7	NA
TGCGCCAGCAGCCCTGGACTAATTTTGGGAACCGGGGAGCTGTTTTTT	CASSPGLILGTGELFF	NA	TRBJ2-2	TRBV5-1	NA
TGTGCCAGCAGCTTAGGGGTGGAGGCCCTCCACTTT	CASSLGVEALHF	NA	TRBJ1-6	TRBV7-9	NA
TGTGCCAGCAGCGTTTCCTTCGGACAGGGTCAATCCCGATACACCTTC	CASSVSFGQGQSRYTF	few	TRBJ1-2	TRBV9	TRBD1
TGCAGCGTTGCAGCCGGACAGAACTATGGCTACACCTTC	CSVAAGQNYGYTF	few	TRBJ1-2	TRBV29-1	NA
TGCGCCAGCAGCTTGGTGACCGGCGGGGGTTCCACAGATACGCAGTATTTT	CASSLVTGGGSTDTQYF	few	TRBJ2-3	TRBV5-1	TRBD2
TGCAGTGCCAAAACAGTCGGATCCTCTGGGGCCAACGTCCTGACTTTC	CSAKTVGSSGANVLTF	NA	TRBJ2-6	TRBV20-1	NA
TGTGCCAGCACCCGGGACTCCAGCTCTGGGGCCAACGTCCTGACTTTC	CASTRDSSSGANVLTF	few	TRBJ2-6	TRBV7-2	NA
TGTGCCAGCAGCCTAAGTAAGGCCGAAGAGCAGTACTTC	CASSLSKAEEQYF	few	TRBJ2-7	TRBV4-2	NA
TGCGCCAGTCGGAAAGGGCCGGAACAAGAGACCCAGTACTTC	CASRKGPEQETQYF	few	TRBJ2-5	TRBV5-1	NA
TGTGCCAGCAGTTACGGTGCACCGACTGACTCTGGGGCCAACGTCCTGACTTTC	CASSYGAPTDSGANVLTF	few	TRBJ2-6	TRBV6-5	NA
TGTGCCAGCAGCCTGGGCGGGGTTAGGTCCGGGGAGCTGTTTTTT	CASSLGGVRSGELFF	NA	TRBJ2-2	TRBV7-8	NA
TGTGCCAGCAGTTATACGGATGGGGCCAACGTCCTGACTTTC	CASSYTDGANVLTF	NA	TRBJ2-6	TRBV2	NA
TGTGCCAGCAGCTTGGCGACAGGGGGGAGTTACAATGAGCAGTTCTTC	CASSLATGGSYNEQFF	many	TRBJ2-1	TRBV5-4	TRBD1
TGTGCCAGCACCTTTAGATCAGATCGGAACACTGAAGCTTTCTTT	CASTFRSDRNTEAFF	NA	TRBJ1-1	TRBV12-3/TRBV12-4	NA